The 4 T cell receptor beta chains below were found in one sample sequenced in a study of blood T cell repertoires in COVID-19. Clones were read by immunoSEQ multiplex PCR, and TCRdb kept only the in-frame ones, dropping some. The data contain more than 150,000 clones, approximately 87% of them singletons. The specimen was peripheral blood. Every receptor here comes from a woman between 65 and 79 years old with COVID-19, enrolled during active disease.

J is TRBJ2-1 and V is TRBV28; the match to TRBD1 covers 10 bases. Germline V gives CDR1 MDHEN, CDR2 SYDVKM. The CDR3 covers 12 residues. With 4 bases clipped from V and 11 bases from J, the junction kept 2 bases outside the gene matches. The CDR3 protein is CASSSGQGKQFF. The CDR3 DNA reads as TGTGCCAGCAGTTCGGGACAGGGGAAGCAGTTCTTC.

With regard to this clone: This same CDR3 is encoded by further DNA sequences in the sample. The chain links TRBV28 to TRBJ1-1; no firm D call. V lost 2 bases to trimming and J lost 1 base, with 5 bases between them. CDR3 size: 13 residues. The germline V gene encodes CDR1 MDHEN and CDR2 SYDVKM. Here the CDR3 DNA reads TGTGCCAGCAGTTTAATACAGAACACTGAAGCTTTCTTT. Encoded protein: CASSLIQNTEAFF.

This chain connects TRBV5-4 to TRBJ2-7; 7 bases line up with TRBD2. This CDR3 comprises 13 residues. Trimming at V came to 5 bases and at J to 2 bases, leaving 4 bases not matched to a gene. From germline, CDR1 is SGHNT and CDR2 YYREEE (reference sequence). CDR3 nucleotide sequence: TGTGCCAGCAGACTCGGGACTACCTACGAGCAGTACTTC. Protein product: CASRLGTTYEQYF. Drawing the rest from reference TRBV5-4 and TRBJ2-7, the complete variable domain is ETGVTQSPTHLIKTRGQQVTLRCSSQSGHNTVSWYQQALGQGPQFIFQYYREEENGRGNFPPRFSGLQFPNYSSELNVNALELDDSALYLCASRLGTTYEQYFGPGTRLTVT.

This chain links TRBV6-5 with TRBJ2-3; D call uncertain. V lost 4 bases, J lost 5 bases, and 10 bases lay in between. There are 13 residues in the CDR3. Germline V CDR1 and CDR2: MNHEY, SVGAGI. The CDR3 protein is CASSFAAGDTQYF. The CDR3 DNA sequence: TGTGCCAGCAGTTTTGCGGCCGGAGATACGCAGTATTTT.